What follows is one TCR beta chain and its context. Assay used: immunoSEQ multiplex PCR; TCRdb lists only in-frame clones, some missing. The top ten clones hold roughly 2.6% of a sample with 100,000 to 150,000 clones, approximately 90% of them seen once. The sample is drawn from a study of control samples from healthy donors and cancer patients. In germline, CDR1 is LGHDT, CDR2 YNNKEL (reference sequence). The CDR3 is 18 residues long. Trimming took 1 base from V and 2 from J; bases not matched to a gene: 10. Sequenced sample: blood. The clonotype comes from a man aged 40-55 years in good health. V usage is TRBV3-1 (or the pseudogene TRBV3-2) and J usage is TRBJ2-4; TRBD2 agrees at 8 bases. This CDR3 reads CASSQAGPGGGTKNIQYF. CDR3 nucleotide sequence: TGTGCCAGCAGCCAAGCTGGACCGGGGGGGGGAACCAAAAACATTCAGTACTTC.